This T cell receptor (beta chain) was identified during a study of human T cells and chemical hapten exposure. Study information: Chiefly female patients presented with alopecia areata, totalis or universalis. Study-wide results and limits: Sensitizing with DPC caused no change in TCRs above 1 in 1000 frequency.

The time point: patch test 2, 6 weeks after DPC sensitization. Documented treatment: therapeutic diphenylcyclopropenone sensitization with weekly scalp DPC. Unique molecular identifiers were attached to individual cDNA molecules during library preparation. TCRdb used MiXCR to reprocess the RACE reads, holding one entry per CDR3 protein. The sample has 80,000 to 95,000 distinct CDR3 sequences; approximately 10% are singletons. Losses at the gene ends were 5 bases for V and 1 base for J; bases not matched to a gene: 7. This CDR3 has 16 amino acids. Germline V gene lookup returns CDR1 LNHDA and CDR2 SQIVND (reference sequence). This clonotype has ten or more counts. Its antigen is not identified.

The sample in question was whole blood, obtained in connection with sensitization to the hapten diphenylcyclopropenone (DPC). The receptor was derived from a man younger than 30 with alopecia areata. Some clones in this sample may be carry-over from other donors' samples. This chain links TRBV19 with TRBJ2-2, with 7 bases identical to TRBD2. For the CDR3, the DNA is TGTGCCAGTAGTTTCCTAGCGGTGAGGAACACCGGGGAGCTGTTTTTT. It is translated as CASSFLAVRNTGELFF.